This T cell receptor (beta chain) was sequenced for a study of cytomegalovirus exposure and HLA in healthy donors. Trimming pared 4 bases from V and 6 bases from J, leaving 16 bases between. Germline values: CDR1 SGDLS, CDR2 YYNGEE. The CDR3 has 15 residues. Profiled with immunoSEQ multiplex PCR; TCRdb holds only in-frame clones, not every one. The table records some 69,000 clones, just over 95% of them present only once. Sequenced: PBMCs. The clonotype comes from a woman in her late teens or twenties in good health and CMV-seropositive. The chain recombines TRBV9 with TRBJ2-2, with D perhaps TRBD1 (6 bases). CDR3 DNA: TGTGCCAGCAGCCCGAGGGGGTTCGGATCCGGGGAGCTGTTTTTT. This codes for CASSPRGFGSGELFF. Combining the CDR3 with reference TRBV9 and TRBJ2-2 gives the whole variable domain DSGVTQTPKHLITATGQRVTLRCSPRSGDLSVYWYQQSLDQGLQFLIQYYNGEERAKGNILERFSAQQFPDLHSELNLSSLELGDSALYFCASSPRGFGSGELFFGEGSRLTVL.